This T cell receptor beta chain was obtained from a study of blood T cells in healthy people across ages. Alongside a J-beta primer mix, a sample-barcoded 5' primer served in a second PCR lasting 7 to 11 cycles. Each TCR beta cDNA got a 12-nucleotide random molecular identifier. From the 5' RACE reads, TCRdb called clonotypes with MiXCR, one entry per CDR3 protein. Of 910,000 or so distinct CDR3 sequences in the sample, roughly 47% are singletons; the top ten hold about 21%. This clonotype was seen more than once but under ten times. The junction differs from germline at one of its ends, possibly a read error. Specimen: blood. The receptor's source is an older woman in good health.

This CDR3 is CASTLTHLASNEQYF. The CDR3 DNA is TGTGCCAGCACTTTAACCCACCTAGCGTCTAATGAGCAGTACTTC. This chain links TRBV28 with TRBJ2-5, with a weak D call TRBD2 (6 bases). The CDR3 loop spans 15 amino acids. Germline V gives CDR1 MDHEN, CDR2 SYDVKM.